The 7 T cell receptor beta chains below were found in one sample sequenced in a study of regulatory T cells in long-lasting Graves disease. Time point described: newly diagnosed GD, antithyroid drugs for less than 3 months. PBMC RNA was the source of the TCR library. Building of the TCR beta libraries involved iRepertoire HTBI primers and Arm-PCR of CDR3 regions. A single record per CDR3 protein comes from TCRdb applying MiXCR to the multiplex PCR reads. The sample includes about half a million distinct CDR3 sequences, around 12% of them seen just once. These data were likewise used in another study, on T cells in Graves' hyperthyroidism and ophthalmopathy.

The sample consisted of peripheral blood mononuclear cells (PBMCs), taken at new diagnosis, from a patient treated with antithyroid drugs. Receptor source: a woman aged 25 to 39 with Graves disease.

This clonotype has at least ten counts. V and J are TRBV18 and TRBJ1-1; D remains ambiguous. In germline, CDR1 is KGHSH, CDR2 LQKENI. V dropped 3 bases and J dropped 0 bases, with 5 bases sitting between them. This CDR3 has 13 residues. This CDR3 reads CASSPAMNTEAFF. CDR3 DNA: TGTGCCAGCTCACCTGCTATGAACACTGAAGCTTTCTTT. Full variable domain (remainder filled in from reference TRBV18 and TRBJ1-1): NAGVMQNPRHLVRRRGQEARLRCSPMKGHSHVYWYRQLPEEGLKFMVYLQKENIIDESGMPKERFSAEFPKEGPSILRIQQVVRGDSAAYFCASSPAMNTEAFFGQGTRLTVV.

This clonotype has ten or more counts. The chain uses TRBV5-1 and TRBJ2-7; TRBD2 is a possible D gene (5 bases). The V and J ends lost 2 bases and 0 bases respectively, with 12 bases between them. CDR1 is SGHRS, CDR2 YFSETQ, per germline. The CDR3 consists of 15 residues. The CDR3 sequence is CASSFLATSSYEQYF. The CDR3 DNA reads TGCGCCAGCAGCTTTTTAGCGACAAGCTCCTACGAGCAGTACTTC.

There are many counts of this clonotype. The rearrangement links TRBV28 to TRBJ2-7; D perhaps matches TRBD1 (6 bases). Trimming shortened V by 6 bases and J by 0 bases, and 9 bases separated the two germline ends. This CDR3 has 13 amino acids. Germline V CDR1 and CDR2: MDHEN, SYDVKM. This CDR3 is CASSLDSSYEQYF. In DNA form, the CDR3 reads TGTGCCAGCAGCCTGGACAGCTCCTACGAGCAGTACTTC.

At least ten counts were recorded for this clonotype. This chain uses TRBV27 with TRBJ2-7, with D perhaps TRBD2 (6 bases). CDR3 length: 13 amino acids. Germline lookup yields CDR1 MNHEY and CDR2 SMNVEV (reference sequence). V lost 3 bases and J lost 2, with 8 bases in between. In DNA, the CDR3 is TGTGCCAGCAGTTTTGGGGGGACCTACGAGCAGTACTTC. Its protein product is CASSFGGTYEQYF.

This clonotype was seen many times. CDR3 in DNA: TGTGCCAGCAGCGGGGAATCGAGCACCGGGGAGCTGTTTTTT. It encodes CASSGESSTGELFF. V and J are TRBV7-9 and TRBJ2-2; no reliable D call. Deletions cut 5 bases from V and 4 bases from J, with 11 bases between. Germline CDR1 and CDR2: SEHNR and FQNEAQ (reference sequence). This CDR3 region has 14 residues.

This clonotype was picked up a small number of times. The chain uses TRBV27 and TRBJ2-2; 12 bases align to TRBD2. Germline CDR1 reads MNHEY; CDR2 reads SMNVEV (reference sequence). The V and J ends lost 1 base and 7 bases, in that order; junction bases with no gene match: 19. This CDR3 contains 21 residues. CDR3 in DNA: TGTGCCAGCAGTTTATTCGTCGGGACCTCCGGACTAGCGGGAATTATCGGGGAGCTGTTTTTT. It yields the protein CASSLFVGTSGLAGIIGELFF.

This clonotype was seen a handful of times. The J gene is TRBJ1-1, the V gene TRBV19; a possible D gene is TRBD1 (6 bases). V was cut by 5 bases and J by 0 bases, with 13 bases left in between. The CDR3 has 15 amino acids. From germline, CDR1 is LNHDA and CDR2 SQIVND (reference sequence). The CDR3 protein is CASSVLRGLNTEAFF. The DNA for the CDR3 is TGTGCCAGTAGTGTCCTCAGGGGCCTGAACACTGAAGCTTTCTTT.